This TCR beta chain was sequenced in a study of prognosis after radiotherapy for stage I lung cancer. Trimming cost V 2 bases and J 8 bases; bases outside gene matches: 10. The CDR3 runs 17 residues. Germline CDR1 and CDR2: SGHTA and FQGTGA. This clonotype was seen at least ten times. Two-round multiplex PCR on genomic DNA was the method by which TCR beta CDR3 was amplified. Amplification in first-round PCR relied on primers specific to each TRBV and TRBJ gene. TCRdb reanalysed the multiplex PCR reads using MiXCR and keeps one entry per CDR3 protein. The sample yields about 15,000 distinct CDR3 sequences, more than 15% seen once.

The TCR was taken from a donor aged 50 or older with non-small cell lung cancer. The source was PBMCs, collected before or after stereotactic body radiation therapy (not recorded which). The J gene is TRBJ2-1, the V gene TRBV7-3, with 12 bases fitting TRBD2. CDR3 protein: CASSLGPLAGGPHEQFF. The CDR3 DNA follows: TGTGCCAGCAGCTTAGGTCCCCTAGCGGGAGGGCCACATGAGCAGTTCTTC.